This T cell receptor beta chain was identified in a study of blood T cell repertoires in COVID-19. Germline V CDR1 and CDR2: MGHRA, YSYEKL. V was shortened by 4 bases and J by 1 base, with 10 bases between the two germline ends. This CDR3 has 14 amino acids. Under the authors' procedure: Estimation of nucleated cell counts relied on the amplification of reference gene primers. The protocol was immunoSEQ multiplex PCR, while the TCRdb copy is restricted to in-frame clones and leaves out a portion. The V and J calls and clone size come from that table; D and trimming were worked out from the DNA. There are about 210,000 clones in the sample; around 82% occur only once, and about 12% lies in the top ten.

The V gene is TRBV4-1, the J gene TRBJ1-1, with D perhaps TRBD1 (5 bases). The sequencing input was peripheral blood. The sequence was obtained from a woman aged 40 to 50 with acute or convalescent COVID-19. The CDR3 sequence: CASSRGLGNTEAFF. The CDR3 nucleotides read TGCGCCAGCAGCCGGGGCCTTGGGAACACTGAAGCTTTCTTT.